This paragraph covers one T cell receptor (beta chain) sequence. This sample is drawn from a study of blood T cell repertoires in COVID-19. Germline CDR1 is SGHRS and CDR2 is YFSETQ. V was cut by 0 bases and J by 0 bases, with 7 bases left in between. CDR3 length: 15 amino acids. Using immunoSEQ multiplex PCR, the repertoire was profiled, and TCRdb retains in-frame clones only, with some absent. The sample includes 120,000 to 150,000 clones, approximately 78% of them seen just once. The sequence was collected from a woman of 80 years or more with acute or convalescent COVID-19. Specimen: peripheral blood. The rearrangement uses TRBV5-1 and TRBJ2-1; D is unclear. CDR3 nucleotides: TGCGCCAGCAGCTTGGGTACCAGCTCCTACAATGAGCAGTTCTTC. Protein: CASSLGTSSYNEQFF.